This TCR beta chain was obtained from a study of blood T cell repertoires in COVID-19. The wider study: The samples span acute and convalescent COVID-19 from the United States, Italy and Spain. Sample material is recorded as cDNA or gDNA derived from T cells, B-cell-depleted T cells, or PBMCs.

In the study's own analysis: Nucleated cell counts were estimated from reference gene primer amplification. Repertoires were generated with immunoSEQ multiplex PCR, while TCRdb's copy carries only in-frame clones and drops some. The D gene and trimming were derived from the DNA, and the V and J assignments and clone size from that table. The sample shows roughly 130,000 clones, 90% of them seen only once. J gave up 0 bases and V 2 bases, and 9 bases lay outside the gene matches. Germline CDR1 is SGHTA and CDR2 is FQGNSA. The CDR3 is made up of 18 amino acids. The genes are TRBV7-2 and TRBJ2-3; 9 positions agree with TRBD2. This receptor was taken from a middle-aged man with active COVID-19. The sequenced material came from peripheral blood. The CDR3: CASSLSFGGGGSTDTQYF. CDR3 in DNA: TGTGCCAGCAGCTTATCTTTCGGCGGGGGGGGTAGCACAGATACGCAGTATTTT.